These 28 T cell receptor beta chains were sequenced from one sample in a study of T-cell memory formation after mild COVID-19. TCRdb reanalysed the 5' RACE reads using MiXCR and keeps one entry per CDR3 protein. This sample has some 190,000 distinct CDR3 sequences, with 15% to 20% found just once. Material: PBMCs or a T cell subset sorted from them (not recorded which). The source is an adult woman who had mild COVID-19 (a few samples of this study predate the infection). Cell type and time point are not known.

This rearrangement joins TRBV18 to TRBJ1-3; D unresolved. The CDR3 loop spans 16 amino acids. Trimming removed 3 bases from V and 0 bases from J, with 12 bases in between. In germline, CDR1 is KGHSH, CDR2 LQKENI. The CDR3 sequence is CASSPVVDGSGNTIYF. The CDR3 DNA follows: TGTGCCAGCTCACCCGTGGTCGACGGCTCTGGAAACACCATATATTTT. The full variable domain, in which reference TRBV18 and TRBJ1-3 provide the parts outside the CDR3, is NAGVMQNPRHLVRRRGQEARLRCSPMKGHSHVYWYRQLPEEGLKFMVYLQKENIIDESGMPKERFSAEFPKEGPSILRIQQVVRGDSAAYFCASSPVVDGSGNTIYFGEGSWLTVV.

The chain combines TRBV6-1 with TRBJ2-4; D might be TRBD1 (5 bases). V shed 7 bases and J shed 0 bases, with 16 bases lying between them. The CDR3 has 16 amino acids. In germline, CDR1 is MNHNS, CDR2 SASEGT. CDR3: CASKVIGAGAKNIQYF. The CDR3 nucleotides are TGTGCCAGCAAGGTGATAGGGGCTGGAGCCAAAAACATTCAGTACTTC.

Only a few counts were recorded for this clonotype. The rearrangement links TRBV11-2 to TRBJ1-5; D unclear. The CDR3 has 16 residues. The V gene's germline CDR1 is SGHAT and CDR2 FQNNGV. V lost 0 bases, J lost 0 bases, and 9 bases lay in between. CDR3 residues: CASSLEGANSNQPQHF. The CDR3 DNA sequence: TGTGCCAGCAGCTTAGAGGGCGCCAATAGCAATCAGCCCCAGCATTTT.

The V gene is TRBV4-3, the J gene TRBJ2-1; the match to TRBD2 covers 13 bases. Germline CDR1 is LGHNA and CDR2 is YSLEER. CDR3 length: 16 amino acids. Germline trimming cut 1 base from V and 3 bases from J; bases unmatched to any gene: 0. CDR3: CASSQGTSGSYNEQFF. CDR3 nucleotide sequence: TGCGCCAGCAGCCAAGGGACTAGCGGGAGCTACAATGAGCAGTTCTTC.

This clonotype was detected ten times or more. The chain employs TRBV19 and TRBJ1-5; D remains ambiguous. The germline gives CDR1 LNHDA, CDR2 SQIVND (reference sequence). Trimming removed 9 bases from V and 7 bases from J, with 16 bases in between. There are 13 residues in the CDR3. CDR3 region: CASAQNTQQPQHF. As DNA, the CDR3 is TGTGCCAGCGCGCAGAACACCCAACAGCCCCAGCATTTT. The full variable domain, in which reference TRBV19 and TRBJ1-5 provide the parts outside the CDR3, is DGGITQSPKYLFRKEGQNVTLSCEQNLNHDAMYWYRQDPGQGLRLIYYSQIVNDFQKGDIAEGYSVSREKKESFPLTVTSAQKNPTAFYLCASAQNTQQPQHFGDGTRLSIL.

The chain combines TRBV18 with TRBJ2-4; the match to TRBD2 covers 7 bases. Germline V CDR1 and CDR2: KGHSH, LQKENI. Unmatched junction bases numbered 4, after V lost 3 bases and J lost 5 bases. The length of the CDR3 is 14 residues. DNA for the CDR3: TGTGCCAGCTCACCTGCCCTAGCGGAAAACATTCAGTACTTC. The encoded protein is CASSPALAENIQYF.

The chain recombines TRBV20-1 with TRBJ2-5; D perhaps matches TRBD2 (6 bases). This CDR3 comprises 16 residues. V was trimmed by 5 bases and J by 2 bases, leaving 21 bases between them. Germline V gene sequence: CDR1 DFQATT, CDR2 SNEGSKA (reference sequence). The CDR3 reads CSAPRLIGTVQETQYF. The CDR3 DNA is TGCAGTGCTCCGAGATTGATCGGGACTGTACAAGAGACCCAGTACTTC.

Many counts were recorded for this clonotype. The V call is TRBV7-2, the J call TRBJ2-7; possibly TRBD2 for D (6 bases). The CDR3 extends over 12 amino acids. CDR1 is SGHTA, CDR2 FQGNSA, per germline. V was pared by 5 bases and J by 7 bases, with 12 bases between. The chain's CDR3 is CASSPSRGEQYF. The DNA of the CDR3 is TGTGCCAGCAGCCCATCCCGGGGGGAGCAGTACTTC.

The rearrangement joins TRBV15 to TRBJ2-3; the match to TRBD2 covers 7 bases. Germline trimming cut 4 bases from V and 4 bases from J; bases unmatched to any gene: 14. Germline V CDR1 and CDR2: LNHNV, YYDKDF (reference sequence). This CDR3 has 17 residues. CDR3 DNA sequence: TGTGCCACCAGCATCTCTGCGGGGCTAGCGGCGGCAGATACGCAGTATTTT. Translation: CATSISAGLAAADTQYF.

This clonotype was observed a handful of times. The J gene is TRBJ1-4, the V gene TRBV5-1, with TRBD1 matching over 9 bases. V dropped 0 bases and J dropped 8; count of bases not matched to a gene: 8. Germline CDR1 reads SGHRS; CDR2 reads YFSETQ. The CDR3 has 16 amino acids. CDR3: CASSLEPGQGREKLFF. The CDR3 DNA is TGCGCCAGCAGCTTGGAACCGGGACAGGGTCGGGAAAAACTGTTTTTT.

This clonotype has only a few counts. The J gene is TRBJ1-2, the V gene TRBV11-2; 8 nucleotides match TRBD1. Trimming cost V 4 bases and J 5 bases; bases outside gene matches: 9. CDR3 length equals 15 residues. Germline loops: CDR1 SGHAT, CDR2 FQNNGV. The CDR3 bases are TGTGCCAGCAGCTCACCGAGGACAGGGACATATGGCTACACCTTC. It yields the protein CASSSPRTGTYGYTF.

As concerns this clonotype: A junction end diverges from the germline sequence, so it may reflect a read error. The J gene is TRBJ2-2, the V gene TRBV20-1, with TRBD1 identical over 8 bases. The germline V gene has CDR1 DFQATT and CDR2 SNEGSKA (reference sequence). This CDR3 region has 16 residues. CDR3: CSARDRTGRNTGELFF. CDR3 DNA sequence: TGCAGTGCTAGAGATCGGACAGGGCGTAACACAGGGGAGCTGTTTTTT.

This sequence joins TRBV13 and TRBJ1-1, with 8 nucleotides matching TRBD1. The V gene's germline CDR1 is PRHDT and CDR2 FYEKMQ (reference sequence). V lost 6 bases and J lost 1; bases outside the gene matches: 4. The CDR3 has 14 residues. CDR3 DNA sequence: TGTGCCAGCAGGGCAGGGGGCCAGAACACTGAAGCTTTCTTT. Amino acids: CASRAGGQNTEAFF.

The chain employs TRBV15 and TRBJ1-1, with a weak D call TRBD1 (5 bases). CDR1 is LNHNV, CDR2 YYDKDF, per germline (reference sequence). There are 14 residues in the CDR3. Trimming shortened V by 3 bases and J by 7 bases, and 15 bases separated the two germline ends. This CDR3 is CATSRFDRGIEAFF. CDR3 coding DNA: TGTGCCACCAGCAGGTTTGATCGGGGGATTGAAGCTTTCTTT.

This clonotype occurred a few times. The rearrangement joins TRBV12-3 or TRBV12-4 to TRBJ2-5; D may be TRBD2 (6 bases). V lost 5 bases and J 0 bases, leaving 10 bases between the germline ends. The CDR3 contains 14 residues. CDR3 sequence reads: CASSPWTNQETQYF. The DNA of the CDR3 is TGTGCCAGCAGTCCGTGGACTAACCAAGAGACCCAGTACTTC.

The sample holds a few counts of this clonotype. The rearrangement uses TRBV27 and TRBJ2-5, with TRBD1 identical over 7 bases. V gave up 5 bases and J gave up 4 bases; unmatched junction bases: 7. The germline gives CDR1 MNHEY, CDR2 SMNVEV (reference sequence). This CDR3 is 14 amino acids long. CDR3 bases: TGTGCCAGCAGTCACGGGACAGCCCGAGAGACCCAGTACTTC. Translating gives CASSHGTARETQYF.

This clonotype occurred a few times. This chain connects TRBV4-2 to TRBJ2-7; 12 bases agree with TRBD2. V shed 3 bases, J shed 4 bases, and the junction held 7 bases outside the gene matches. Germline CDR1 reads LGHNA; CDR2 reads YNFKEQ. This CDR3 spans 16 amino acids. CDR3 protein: CASSQGLAGGTYEQYF. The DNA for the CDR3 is TGTGCCAGCAGCCAGGGGCTAGCGGGAGGGACGTACGAGCAGTACTTC.

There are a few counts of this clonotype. Written as DNA, the CDR3 is TGCGCCAGCAGCTTGGTGGGGGGGTCAGAGAGGAGATACTACGAGCAGTACTTC. It translates to CASSLVGGSERRYYEQYF. V gene TRBV5-1 combines with J gene TRBJ2-7, with 7 positions matching TRBD2. The ends lost 0 bases at V and 3 bases at J; junction bases unmatched: 15. Germline lookup yields CDR1 SGHRS and CDR2 YFSETQ. The CDR3 consists of 18 residues. The full variable domain, in which reference TRBV5-1 and TRBJ2-7 provide the parts outside the CDR3, is KAGVTQTPRYLIKTRGQQVTLSCSPISGHRSVSWYQQTPGQGLQFLFEYFSETQRNKGNFPGRFSGRQFSNSRSEMNVSTLELGDSALYLCASSLVGGSERRYYEQYFGPGTRLTVT.

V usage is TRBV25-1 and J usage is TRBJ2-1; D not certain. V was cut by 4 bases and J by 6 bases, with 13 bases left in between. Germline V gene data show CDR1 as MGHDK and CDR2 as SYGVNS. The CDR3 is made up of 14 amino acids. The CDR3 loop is CASSGDRRVNEQFF. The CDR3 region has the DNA TGTGCCAGCAGTGGAGACCGCCGGGTCAATGAGCAGTTCTTC.

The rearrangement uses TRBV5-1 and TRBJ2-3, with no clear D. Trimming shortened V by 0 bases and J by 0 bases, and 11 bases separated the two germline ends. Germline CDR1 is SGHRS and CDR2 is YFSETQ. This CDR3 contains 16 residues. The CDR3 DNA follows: TGCGCCAGCAGCTTGGATTCAGCGTCTAGCACAGATACGCAGTATTTT. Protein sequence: CASSLDSASSTDTQYF.

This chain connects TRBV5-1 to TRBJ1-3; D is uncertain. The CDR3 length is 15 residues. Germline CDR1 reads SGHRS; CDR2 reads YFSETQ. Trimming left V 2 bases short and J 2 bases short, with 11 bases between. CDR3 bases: TGCGCCAGCAGCTTCACGGGATCGCCTGGAAACACCATATATTTT. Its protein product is CASSFTGSPGNTIYF.

The CDR3 coding sequence is TGCGCCAGCGTATCAGGGGCAGGCTATGGCTACACCTTC. Translated, it gives CASVSGAGYGYTF. The chain links TRBV5-1 to TRBJ1-2, with D perhaps matching TRBD1 (6 bases). There are 13 residues in the CDR3. V was cut by 7 bases and J by 4 bases, with 14 bases left in between. Germline CDR1 SGHRS, CDR2 YFSETQ.

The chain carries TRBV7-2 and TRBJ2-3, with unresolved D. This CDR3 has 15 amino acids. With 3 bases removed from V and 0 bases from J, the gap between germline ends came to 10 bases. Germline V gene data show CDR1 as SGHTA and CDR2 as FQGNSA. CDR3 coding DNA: TGTGCCAGCAGCTTTTCGAGAAGTAGCACAGATACGCAGTATTTT. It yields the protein CASSFSRSSTDTQYF.

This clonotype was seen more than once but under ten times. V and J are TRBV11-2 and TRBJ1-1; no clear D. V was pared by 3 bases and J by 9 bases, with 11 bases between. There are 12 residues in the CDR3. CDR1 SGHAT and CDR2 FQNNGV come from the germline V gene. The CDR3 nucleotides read TGTGCCAGCAGCTTGGAGCGGAACCAAGCTTTCTTT. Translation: CASSLERNQAFF.

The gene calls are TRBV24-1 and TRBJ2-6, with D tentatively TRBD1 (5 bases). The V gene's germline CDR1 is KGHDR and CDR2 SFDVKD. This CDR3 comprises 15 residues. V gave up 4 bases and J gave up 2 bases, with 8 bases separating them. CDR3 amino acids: CATSDGQAGANVLTF. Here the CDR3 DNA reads TGTGCCACCAGTGACGGACAAGCTGGGGCCAACGTCCTGACTTTC.

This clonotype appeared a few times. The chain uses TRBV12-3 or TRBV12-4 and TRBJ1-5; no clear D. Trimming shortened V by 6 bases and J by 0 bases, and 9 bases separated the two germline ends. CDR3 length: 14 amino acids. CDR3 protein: CASRLSRSNQPQHF. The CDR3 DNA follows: TGTGCCAGCAGGTTGTCCCGTAGCAATCAGCCCCAGCATTTT.

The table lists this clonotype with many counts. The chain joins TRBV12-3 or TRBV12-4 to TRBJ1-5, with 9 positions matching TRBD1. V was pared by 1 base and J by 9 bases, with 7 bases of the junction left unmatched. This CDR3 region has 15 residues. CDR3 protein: CASSLDGTGIRPQHF. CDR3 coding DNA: TGTGCCAGCAGTTTAGATGGGACAGGGATCCGGCCCCAGCATTTT.

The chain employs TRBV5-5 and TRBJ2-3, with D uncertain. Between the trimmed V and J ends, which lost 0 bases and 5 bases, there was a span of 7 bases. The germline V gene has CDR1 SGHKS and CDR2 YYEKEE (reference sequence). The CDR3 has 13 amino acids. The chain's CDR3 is CASSLVLQDTQYF. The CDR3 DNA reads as TGTGCCAGCAGCTTGGTACTACAAGATACGCAGTATTTT.